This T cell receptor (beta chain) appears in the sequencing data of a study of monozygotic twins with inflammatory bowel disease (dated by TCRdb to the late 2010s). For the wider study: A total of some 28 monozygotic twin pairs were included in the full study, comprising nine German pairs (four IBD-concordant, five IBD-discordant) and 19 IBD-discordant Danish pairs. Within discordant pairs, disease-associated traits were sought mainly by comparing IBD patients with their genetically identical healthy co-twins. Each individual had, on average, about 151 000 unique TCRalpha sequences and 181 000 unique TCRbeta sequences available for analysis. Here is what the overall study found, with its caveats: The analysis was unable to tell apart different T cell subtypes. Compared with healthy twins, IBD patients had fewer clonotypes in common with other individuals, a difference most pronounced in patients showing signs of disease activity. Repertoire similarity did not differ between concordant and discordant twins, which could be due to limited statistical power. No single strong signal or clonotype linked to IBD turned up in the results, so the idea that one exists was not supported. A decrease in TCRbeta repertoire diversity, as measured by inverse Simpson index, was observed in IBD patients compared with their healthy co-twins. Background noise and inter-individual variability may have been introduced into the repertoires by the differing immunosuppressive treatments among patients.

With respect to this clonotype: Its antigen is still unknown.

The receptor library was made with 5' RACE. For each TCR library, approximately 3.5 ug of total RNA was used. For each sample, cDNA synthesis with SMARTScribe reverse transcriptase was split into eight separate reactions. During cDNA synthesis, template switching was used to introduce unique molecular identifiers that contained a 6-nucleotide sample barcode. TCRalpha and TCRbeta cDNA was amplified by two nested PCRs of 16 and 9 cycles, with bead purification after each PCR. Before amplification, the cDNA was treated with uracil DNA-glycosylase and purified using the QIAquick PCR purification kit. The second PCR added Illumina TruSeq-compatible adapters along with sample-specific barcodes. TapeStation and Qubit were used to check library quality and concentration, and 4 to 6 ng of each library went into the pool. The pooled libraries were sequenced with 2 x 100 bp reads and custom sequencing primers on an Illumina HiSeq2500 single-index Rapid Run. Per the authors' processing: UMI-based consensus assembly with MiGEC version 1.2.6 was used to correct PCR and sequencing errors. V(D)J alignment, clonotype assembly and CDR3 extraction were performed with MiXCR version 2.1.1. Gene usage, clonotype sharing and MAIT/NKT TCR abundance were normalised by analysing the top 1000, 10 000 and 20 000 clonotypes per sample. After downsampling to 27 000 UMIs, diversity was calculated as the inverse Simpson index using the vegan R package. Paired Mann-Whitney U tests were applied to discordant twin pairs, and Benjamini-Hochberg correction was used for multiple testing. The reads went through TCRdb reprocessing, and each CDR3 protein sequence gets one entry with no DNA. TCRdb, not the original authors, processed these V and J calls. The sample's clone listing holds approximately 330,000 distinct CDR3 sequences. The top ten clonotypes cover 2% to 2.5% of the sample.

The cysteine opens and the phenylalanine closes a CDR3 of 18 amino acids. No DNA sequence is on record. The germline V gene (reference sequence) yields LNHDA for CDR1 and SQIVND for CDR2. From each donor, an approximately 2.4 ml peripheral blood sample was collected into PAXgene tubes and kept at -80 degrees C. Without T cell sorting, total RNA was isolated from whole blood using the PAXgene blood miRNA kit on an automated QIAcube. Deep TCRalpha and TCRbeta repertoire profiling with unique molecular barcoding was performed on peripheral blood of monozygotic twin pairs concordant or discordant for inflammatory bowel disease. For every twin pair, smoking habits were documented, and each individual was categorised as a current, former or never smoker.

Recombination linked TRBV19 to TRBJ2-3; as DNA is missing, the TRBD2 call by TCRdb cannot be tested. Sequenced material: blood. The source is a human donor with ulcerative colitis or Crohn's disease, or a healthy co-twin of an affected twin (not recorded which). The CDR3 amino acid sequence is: CASSIQLTGTSGGHTQYF.